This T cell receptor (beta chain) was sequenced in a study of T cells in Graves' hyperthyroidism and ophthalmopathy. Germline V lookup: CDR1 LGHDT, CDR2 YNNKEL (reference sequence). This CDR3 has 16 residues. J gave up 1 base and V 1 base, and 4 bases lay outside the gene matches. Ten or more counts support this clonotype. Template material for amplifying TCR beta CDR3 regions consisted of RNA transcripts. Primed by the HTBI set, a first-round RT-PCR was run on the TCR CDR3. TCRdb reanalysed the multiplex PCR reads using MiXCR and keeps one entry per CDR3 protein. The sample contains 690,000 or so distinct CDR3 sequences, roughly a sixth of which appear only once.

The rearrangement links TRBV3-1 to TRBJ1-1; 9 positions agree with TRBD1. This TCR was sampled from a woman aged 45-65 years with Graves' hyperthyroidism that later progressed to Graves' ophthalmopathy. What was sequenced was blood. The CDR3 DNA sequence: TGTGCCAGCAGCCAAGGGACAGGGGCAGGGAACACTGAAGCTTTCTTT. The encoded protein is CASSQGTGAGNTEAFF.